The text below deals with one T cell receptor (beta chain). Antigen: not known. Calling Graves' hyperthyroidism stable meant ophthalmopathy did not progress within 18 months. Newly diagnosed hyperthyroidism, duration under 2 months, in patients aged 18 to 65. Reasons for excluding patients were uncontrolled infection, other autoimmune disease, pregnancy or lactation. The source of the sample is a study of T cells in Graves' hyperthyroidism and ophthalmopathy. General study points: Most clonotypes expanded in thyroid above 0.001 were likewise present in blood.

Amplification of TCR beta CDR3 regions was performed using RNA transcripts as template. With the HTBI primer set, the TCR CDR3 went through a first round of RT-PCR. From the multiplex PCR reads, TCRdb called clonotypes with MiXCR, one entry per CDR3 protein. The sample consists of around 620,000 distinct CDR3 sequences, around 15% of them appearing once. Sequenced input: blood. The TCR comes from a woman younger than 45 with Graves' hyperthyroidism.

CDR3 protein: CSAPGEVTTNEKLFF. CDR3 sequence (DNA): TGCAGTGCCCCCGGGGAGGTCACAACTAATGAAAAACTGTTTTTT. This chain connects TRBV20-1 to TRBJ1-4; D unresolved. Germline V lookup: CDR1 DFQATT, CDR2 SNEGSKA (reference sequence). V lost 6 bases and J lost 0, with 14 bases in between. CDR3 length equals 15 residues.